This T cell receptor (beta chain) originates from a study of molecular identifiers for immune sequencing clone quantification. Study-wide findings and caveats: In naive cells, clones above 20 RNA copies held under 1% of molecules, whereas in effector cells they held over 99%.

The germline V gene encodes CDR1 SGHAT and CDR2 FQNNGV. Trimming removed 5 bases from V and 11 bases from J, with 12 bases in between. The CDR3 is 11 residues long. This clonotype was recorded at least ten times. Its cognate antigen is unknown. For bulk TCR libraries, previously described methods and listed TCR primers were used. One entry per CDR3 protein, called by TCRdb with MiXCR from the PCR reads. The sample holds about 320,000 distinct CDR3 sequences, over 20% seen once. The specimen was naive CD8+ T cells from blood, with Jurkat cell RNA spiked in. This sample's subset: FACS-sorted CD8+CD4-CCR7+CD45RA+ naive T cells. The rearrangement uses TRBV11-2 and TRBJ1-1; no definite D call. This TCR was sampled from a human donor in good health. Some libraries in this study had Jurkat cell RNA spiked in. The CDR3 nucleotides are TGTGCCAGCAGCCCCGCAGGTTGGGCTTTCTTT. Its protein is CASSPAGWAFF.